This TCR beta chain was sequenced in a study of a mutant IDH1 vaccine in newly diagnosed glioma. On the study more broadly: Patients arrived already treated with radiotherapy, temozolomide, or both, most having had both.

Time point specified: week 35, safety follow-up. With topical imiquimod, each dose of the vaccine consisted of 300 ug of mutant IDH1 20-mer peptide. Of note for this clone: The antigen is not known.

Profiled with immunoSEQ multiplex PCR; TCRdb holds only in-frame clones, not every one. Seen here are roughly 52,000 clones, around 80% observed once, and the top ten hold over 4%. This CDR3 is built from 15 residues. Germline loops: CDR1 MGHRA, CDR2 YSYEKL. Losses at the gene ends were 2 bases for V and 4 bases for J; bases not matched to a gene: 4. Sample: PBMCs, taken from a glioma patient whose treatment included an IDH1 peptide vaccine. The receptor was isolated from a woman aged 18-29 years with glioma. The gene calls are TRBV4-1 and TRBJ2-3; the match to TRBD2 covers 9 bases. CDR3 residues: CASSQIAGVADTQYF. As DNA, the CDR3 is TGCGCCAGCAGCCAAATAGCGGGGGTCGCAGATACGCAGTATTTT.